These 18 T cell receptor beta chains share one sample of origin, sequenced in a study of T cell changes during pregnancy in multiple sclerosis. This table comes from immunoSEQ multiplex PCR, and its TCRdb copy is limited to in-frame clones, with some not included. The data contain roughly 77,000 clones, roughly 92% of them singletons. This sample comprised peripheral blood, obtained in the second trimester of pregnancy. The receptors originated from a female donor with multiple sclerosis, enrolled in a pregnancy study.

The V and J genes are TRBV19 and TRBJ1-5, with D hard to call. Germline V gene data show CDR1 as LNHDA and CDR2 as SQIVND (reference sequence). The CDR3 extends over 15 amino acids. The germline V and J ends were trimmed by 3 bases and 3 bases, with 12 bases remaining between them. CDR3 region: CASSMSLNFNQPQHF. The CDR3 DNA reads TGTGCCAGTAGTATGTCTTTGAACTTCAATCAGCCCCAGCATTTT.

The chain joins TRBV9 to TRBJ2-2; a possible D gene is TRBD2 (6 bases). CDR1 and CDR2 (germline): SGDLS, YYNGEE. With 0 bases removed from V and 0 bases from J, the gap between germline ends came to 15 bases. The CDR3 consists of 18 residues. This CDR3 is CASSVGGAGTPNTGELFF. CDR3 sequence (DNA): TGTGCCAGCAGCGTAGGAGGTGCGGGGACTCCGAACACCGGGGAGCTGTTTTTT.

CDR3 sequence: CSGPQIYGYTF. The CDR3, as DNA: TGCAGTGGGCCCCAGATTTATGGCTACACCTTC. The rearrangement joins TRBV20-1 to TRBJ1-2; no clear D gene. Trimming pared 7 bases from V and 5 bases from J, leaving 11 bases between. Germline V gene sequence: CDR1 DFQATT, CDR2 SNEGSKA (reference sequence). The CDR3 runs 11 residues.

This clone is a singleton in its sample. This chain joins TRBV6-5 and TRBJ1-6; 7 bases align to TRBD1. CDR3 length: 15 amino acids. Germline assignment: CDR1 MNHEY and CDR2 SVGAGI. After removal of 2 bases from V and 7 bases from J, the junction contained 5 bases not matched to a gene. The CDR3 here is CASSYRGQPNSPLHF. The CDR3 DNA sequence: TGTGCCAGCAGTTACCGGGGACAGCCAAATTCACCCCTCCACTTT.

This chain links TRBV27 with TRBJ2-5; D unresolved. CDR1 is MNHEY and CDR2 is SMNVEV in the germline V gene (reference sequence). Trimming shortened V by 3 bases and J by 0 bases, and 14 bases separated the two germline ends. The CDR3 is 16 residues long. CDR3 sequence: CASSFLGQTYQETQYF. In DNA form, the CDR3 reads TGTGCCAGCAGTTTTTTAGGCCAGACATACCAAGAGACCCAGTACTTC.

This clone has a handful of counts. The chain recombines TRBV18 with TRBJ1-1; tentatively, D is TRBD1 (5 bases). CDR3 length equals 13 residues. Germline lookup yields CDR1 KGHSH and CDR2 LQKENI. V lost 5 bases, J lost 7 bases, and 14 bases lay in between. The CDR3 region is CASSIRPDSEAFF. Written as DNA, the CDR3 is TGTGCCAGCTCAATCCGCCCCGACAGTGAAGCTTTCTTT.

This chain connects TRBV30 to TRBJ2-6, with 8 bases fitting TRBD1. CDR1 and CDR2 from the germline V gene are GTSNPN and SVGIG (reference sequence). Trimming at V came to 2 bases and at J to 0 bases, leaving 9 bases not matched to a gene. The CDR3 runs 18 residues. The CDR3 nucleotides read TGTGCCTGGAGTTATCCCCCGGGACAGGACTCTGGGGCCAACGTCCTGACTTTC. Translation: CAWSYPPGQDSGANVLTF.

V is TRBV30 and J is TRBJ2-1; 13 bases match TRBD2. The CDR3 is 17 residues long. V shed 8 bases, J shed 0 bases, and the junction held 10 bases outside the gene matches. Germline CDR1 is GTSNPN and CDR2 is SVGIG (reference sequence). In nucleotides, the CDR3 is TGTGCCGGAATCGGGACTAGCGGGACGAGCTCCTACAATGAGCAGTTCTTC. Translation: CAGIGTSGTSSYNEQFF. Drawing the rest from reference TRBV30 and TRBJ2-1, the complete variable domain is SQTIHQWPATLVQPVGSPLSLECTVEGTSNPNLYWYRQAAGRGLQLLFYSVGIGQISSEVPQNLSASRPQDRQFILSSKKLLLSDSGFYLCAGIGTSGTSSYNEQFFGPGTRLTVL.

This clone was seen many times. The V call is TRBV19, the J call TRBJ1-6; possible D gene TRBD1, 6 bases. This CDR3 has 16 residues. CDR1 is LNHDA and CDR2 is SQIVND in the germline V gene (reference sequence). The ends were cut back, 3 bases at V and 2 bases at J, with 11 bases in the middle. CDR3 protein: CASSMTGLTYNSPLHF. CDR3 bases: TGTGCCAGTAGTATGACAGGTCTCACCTATAATTCACCCCTCCACTTT. The whole variable domain, filled in from reference TRBV19 and TRBJ1-6, reads DGGITQSPKYLFRKEGQNVTLSCEQNLNHDAMYWYRQDPGQGLRLIYYSQIVNDFQKGDIAEGYSVSREKKESFPLTVTSAQKNPTAFYLCASSMTGLTYNSPLHFGNGTRLTVT.

There are a few counts of this clone. This chain uses TRBV2 with TRBJ1-4; unclear D gene. V was shortened by 8 bases and J by 7 bases, with 14 bases between the two germline ends. The CDR3 runs 13 residues. Germline assignment: CDR1 SNHLY and CDR2 FYNNEI. The CDR3 DNA reads TGTGCCAGCTCAAGGCAGGTAGTTGAAAAACTGTTTTTT. Protein: CASSRQVVEKLFF. The complete variable domain, with remaining parts taken from reference TRBV2 and TRBJ1-4, reads EPEVTQTPSHQVTQMGQEVILRCVPISNHLYFYWYRQILGQKVEFLVSFYNNEISEKSEIFDDQFSVERPDGSNFTLKIRSTKLEDSAMYFCASSRQVVEKLFFGSGTQLSVL.

This clone was counted a few times. This sequence joins TRBV4-3 and TRBJ1-6, with D perhaps TRBD1 (5 bases). Germline CDR1 LGHNA, CDR2 YSLEER. Trimming pared 0 bases from V and 7 bases from J, leaving 10 bases between. This CDR3 has 15 residues. The CDR3: CASSQDQTVNSPLHF. The CDR3 region has the DNA TGCGCCAGCAGCCAAGATCAGACAGTCAATTCACCCCTCCACTTT.

This clone appeared a single time. The J gene is TRBJ1-2, the V gene TRBV27; D may be TRBD1 (5 bases). V shed 2 bases and J shed 2 bases, with 12 bases lying between them. CDR1 MNHEY and CDR2 SMNVEV come from the germline V gene (reference sequence). The CDR3 spans 15 residues. The chain's CDR3 is CASSLQAGGNYGYTF. The CDR3 DNA is TGTGCCAGCAGTTTACAGGCGGGGGGAAACTATGGCTACACCTTC.

V usage is TRBV19 and J usage is TRBJ1-5; D unresolved. CDR1 is LNHDA, CDR2 SQIVND, per germline (reference sequence). The CDR3 is 13 residues long. The V end was cut by 7 bases, the J end by 1 base, with 8 bases between. CDR3 in amino acids: CASTWASNQPQHF. CDR3 nucleotides: TGTGCCAGTACGTGGGCGAGCAATCAGCCCCAGCATTTT.

The chain uses TRBV5-1 and TRBJ1-2; possible D gene TRBD1, 6 bases. There are 13 residues in the CDR3. The germline CDR1 and CDR2 sequences are SGHRS and YFSETQ. With 3 bases removed from V and 3 bases from J, the gap between germline ends came to 9 bases. CDR3 sequence: CASSSDSYYGYTF. In nucleotides, the CDR3 is TGCGCCAGCAGCTCGGACAGCTACTATGGCTACACCTTC. Full variable domain (outside the CDR3, taken from reference TRBV5-1 and TRBJ1-2): KAGVTQTPRYLIKTRGQQVTLSCSPISGHRSVSWYQQTPGQGLQFLFEYFSETQRNKGNFPGRFSGRQFSNSRSEMNVSTLELGDSALYLCASSSDSYYGYTFGSGTRLTVV.

This clone showed up just once. The V call is TRBV7-6, the J call TRBJ1-1; D not resolved. Germline V gene sequence: CDR1 SGHVS, CDR2 FNYEAQ. Trimming pared 1 base from V and 1 base from J, leaving 10 bases between. The CDR3 consists of 15 residues. The CDR3 region is CASSLGGSPNTEAFF. CDR3 coding DNA: TGTGCCAGCAGCTTAGGTGGCTCCCCGAACACTGAAGCTTTCTTT.

The V gene is TRBV10-3, the J gene TRBJ1-1; D is unresolved. This CDR3 spans 14 amino acids. Looked up from germline, CDR1 is ENHRY and CDR2 is SYGVKD. V lost 8 bases, J lost 1 base, and 14 bases lay in between. This CDR3 reads CAIGSGPANTEAFF. CDR3 nucleotide sequence: TGTGCCATCGGGTCTGGGCCGGCGAACACTGAAGCTTTCTTT.

The chain combines TRBV2 with TRBJ1-2, with TRBD1 identical over 7 bases. The germline V gene has CDR1 SNHLY and CDR2 FYNNEI. This CDR3 is built from 14 residues. The V and J ends lost 6 bases and 7 bases, in that order; junction bases with no gene match: 11. The CDR3 loop reads CASSVDRASSGYTF. DNA of the CDR3: TGTGCCAGCAGCGTCGACAGGGCGAGCTCTGGCTACACCTTC.

The V and J genes are TRBV4-1 and TRBJ1-1; the match to TRBD1 covers 7 bases. The CDR3 is made up of 15 amino acids. The junction had 5 bases not matched to a gene; V was cut back by 4 bases and J by 0 bases. Germline V gives CDR1 MGHRA, CDR2 YSYEKL. The CDR3 protein is CASSPRGGVNTEAFF. Written as DNA, the CDR3 is TGCGCCAGCAGCCCCAGAGGGGGCGTGAACACTGAAGCTTTCTTT.